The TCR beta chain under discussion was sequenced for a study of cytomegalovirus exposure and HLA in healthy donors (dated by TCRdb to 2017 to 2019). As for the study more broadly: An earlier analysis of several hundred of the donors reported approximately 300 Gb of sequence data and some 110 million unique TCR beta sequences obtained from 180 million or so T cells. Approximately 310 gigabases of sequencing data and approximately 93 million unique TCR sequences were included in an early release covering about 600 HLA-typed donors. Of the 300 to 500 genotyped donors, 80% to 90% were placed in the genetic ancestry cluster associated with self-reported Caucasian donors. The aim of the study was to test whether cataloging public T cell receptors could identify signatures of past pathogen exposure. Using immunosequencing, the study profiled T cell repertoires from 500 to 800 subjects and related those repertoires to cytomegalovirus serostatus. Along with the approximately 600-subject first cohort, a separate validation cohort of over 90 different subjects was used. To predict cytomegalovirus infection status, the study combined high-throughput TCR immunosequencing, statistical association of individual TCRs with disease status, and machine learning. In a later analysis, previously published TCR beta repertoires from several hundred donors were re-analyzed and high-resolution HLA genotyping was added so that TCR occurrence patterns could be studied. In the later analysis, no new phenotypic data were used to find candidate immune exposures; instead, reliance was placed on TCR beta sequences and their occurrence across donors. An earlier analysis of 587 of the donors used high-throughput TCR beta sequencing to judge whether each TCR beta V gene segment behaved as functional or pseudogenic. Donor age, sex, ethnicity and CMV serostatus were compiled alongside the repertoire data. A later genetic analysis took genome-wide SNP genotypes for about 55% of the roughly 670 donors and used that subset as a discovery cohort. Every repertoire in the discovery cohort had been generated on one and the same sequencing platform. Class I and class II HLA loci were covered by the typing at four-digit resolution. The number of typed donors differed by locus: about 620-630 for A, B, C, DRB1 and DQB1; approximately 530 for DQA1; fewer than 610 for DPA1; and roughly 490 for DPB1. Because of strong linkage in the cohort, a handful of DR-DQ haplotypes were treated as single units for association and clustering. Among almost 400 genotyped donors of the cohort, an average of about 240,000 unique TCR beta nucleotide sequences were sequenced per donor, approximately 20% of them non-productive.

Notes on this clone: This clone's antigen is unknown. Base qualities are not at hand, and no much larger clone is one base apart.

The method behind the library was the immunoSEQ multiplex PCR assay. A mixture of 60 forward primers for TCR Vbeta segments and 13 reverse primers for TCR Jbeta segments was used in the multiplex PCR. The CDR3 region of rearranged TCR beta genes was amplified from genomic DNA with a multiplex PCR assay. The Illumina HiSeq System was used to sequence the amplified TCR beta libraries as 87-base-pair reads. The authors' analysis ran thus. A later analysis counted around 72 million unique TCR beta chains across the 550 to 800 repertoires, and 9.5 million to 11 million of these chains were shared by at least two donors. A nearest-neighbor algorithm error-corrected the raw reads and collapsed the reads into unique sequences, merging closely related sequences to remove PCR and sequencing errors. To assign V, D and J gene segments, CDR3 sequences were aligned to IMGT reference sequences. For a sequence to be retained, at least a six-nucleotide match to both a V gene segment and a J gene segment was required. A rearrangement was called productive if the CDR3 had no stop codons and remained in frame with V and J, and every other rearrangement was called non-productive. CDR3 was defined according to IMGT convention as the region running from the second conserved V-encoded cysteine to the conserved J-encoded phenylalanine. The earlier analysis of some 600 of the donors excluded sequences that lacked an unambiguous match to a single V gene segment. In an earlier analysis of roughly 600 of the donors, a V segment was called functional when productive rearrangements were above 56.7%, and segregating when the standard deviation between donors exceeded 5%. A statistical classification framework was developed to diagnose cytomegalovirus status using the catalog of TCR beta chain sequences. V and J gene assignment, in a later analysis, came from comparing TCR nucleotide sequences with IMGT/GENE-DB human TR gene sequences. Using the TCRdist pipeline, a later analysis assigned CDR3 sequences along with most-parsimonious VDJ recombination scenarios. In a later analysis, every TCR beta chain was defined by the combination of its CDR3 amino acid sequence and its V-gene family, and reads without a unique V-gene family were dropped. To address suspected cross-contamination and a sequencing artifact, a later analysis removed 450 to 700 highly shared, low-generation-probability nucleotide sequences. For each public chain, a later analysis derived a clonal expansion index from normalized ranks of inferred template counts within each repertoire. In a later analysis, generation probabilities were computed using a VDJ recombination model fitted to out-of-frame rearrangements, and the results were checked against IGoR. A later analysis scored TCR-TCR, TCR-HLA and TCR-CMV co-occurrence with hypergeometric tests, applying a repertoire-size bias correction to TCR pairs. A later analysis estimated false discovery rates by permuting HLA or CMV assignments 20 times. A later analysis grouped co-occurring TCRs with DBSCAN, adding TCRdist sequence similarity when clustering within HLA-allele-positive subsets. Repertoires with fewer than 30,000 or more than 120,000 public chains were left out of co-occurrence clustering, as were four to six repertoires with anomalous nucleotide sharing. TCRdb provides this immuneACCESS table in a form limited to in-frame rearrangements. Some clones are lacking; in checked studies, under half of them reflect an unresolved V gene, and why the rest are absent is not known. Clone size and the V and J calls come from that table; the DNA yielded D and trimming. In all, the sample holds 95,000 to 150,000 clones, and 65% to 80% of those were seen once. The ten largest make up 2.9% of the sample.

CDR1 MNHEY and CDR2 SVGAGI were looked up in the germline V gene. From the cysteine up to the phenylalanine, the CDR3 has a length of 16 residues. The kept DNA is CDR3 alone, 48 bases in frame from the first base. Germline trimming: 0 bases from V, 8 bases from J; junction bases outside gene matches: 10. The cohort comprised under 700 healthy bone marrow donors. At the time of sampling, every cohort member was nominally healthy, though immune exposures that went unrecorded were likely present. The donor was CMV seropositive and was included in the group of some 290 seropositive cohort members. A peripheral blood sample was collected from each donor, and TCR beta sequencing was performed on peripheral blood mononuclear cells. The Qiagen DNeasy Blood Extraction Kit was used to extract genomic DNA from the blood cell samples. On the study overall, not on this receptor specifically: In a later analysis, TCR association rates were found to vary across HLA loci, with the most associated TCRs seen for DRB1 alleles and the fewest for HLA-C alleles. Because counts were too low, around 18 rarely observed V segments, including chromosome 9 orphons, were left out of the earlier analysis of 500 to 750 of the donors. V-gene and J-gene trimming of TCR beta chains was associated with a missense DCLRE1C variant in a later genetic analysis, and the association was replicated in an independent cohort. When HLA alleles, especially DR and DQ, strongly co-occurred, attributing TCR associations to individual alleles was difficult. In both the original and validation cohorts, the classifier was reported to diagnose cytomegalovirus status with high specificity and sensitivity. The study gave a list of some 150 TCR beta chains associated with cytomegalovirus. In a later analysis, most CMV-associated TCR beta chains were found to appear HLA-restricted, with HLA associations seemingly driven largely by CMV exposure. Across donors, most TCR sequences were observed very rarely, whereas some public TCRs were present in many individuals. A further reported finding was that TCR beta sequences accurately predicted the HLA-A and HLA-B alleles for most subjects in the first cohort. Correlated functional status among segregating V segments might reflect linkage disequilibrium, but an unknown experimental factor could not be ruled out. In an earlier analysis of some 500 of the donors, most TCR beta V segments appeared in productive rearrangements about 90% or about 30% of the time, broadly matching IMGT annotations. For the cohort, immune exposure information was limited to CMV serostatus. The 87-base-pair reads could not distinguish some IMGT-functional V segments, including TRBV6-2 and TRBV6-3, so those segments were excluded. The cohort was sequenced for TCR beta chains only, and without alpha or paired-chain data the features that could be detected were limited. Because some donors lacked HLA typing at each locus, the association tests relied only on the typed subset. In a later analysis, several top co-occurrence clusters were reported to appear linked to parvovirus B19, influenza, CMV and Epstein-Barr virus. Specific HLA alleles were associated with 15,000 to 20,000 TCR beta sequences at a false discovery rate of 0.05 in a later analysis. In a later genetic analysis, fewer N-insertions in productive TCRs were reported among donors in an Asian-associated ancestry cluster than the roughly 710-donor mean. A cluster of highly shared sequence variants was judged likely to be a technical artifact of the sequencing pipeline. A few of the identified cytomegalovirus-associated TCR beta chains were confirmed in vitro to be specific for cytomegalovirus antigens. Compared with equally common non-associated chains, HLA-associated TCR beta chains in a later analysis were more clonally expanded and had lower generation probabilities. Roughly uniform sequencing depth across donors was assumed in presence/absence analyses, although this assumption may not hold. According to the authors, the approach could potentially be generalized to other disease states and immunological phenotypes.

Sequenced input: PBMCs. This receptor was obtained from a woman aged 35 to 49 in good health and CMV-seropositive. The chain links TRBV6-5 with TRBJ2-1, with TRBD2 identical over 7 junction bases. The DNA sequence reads TGTGCCAGCAGTTACTCGTTGCGGGAGATCGGAGATGAGCAGTTCTTC. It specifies CASSYSLREIGDEQFF.